Sequencing of this T cell receptor beta chain was carried out in a study of blood T cell repertoires in COVID-19. Residents of about two dozen US areas, aged roughly 18 to 90 years, made up the participants. Sequencing was performed with immunoSEQ multiplex PCR; in TCRdb, only in-frame clones are kept and a portion is missing. Of 350,000 to 400,000 clones detected, roughly 90% appear once; the ten largest clones hold 0.7% to 0.95%. The germline V gene encodes CDR1 KGHSH and CDR2 LQKENI. With 7 bases clipped from V and 4 bases from J, the junction kept 6 bases outside the gene matches. This CDR3 has 13 amino acids.

This clonotype was sampled from a woman aged 40 to 50 who had been exposed to COVID-19. Sample: PBMCs or T cells enriched from blood (not recorded which). This sequence joins TRBV18 and TRBJ1-2, with TRBD1 identical over 7 bases. CDR3 in DNA: TGTGCCAGCTATCGGGACAGTCTCTATGGCTACACCTTC. Its translation is CASYRDSLYGYTF.